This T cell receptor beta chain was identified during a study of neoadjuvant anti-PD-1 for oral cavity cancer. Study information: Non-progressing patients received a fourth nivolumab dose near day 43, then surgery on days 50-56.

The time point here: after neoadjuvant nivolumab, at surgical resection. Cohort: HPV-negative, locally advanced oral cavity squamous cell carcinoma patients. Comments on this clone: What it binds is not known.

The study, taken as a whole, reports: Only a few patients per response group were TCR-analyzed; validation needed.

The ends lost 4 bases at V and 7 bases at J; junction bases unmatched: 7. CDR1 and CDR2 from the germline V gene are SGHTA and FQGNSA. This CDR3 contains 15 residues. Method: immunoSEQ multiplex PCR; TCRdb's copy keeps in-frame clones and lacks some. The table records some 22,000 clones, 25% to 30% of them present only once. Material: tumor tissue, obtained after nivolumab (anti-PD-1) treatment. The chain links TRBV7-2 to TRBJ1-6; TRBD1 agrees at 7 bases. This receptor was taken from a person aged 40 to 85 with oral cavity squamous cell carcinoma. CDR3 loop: CASSSQTGPNSPLHF. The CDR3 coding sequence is TGTGCCAGCAGCTCCCAGACAGGGCCCAATTCACCCCTCCACTTT. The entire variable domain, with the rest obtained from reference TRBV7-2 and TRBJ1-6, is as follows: GAGVSQSPSNKVTEKGKDVELRCDPISGHTALYWYRQSLGQGLEFLIYFQGNSAPDKSGLPSDRFSAERTGGSVSTLTIQRTQQEDSAVYLCASSSQTGPNSPLHFGNGTRLTVT.